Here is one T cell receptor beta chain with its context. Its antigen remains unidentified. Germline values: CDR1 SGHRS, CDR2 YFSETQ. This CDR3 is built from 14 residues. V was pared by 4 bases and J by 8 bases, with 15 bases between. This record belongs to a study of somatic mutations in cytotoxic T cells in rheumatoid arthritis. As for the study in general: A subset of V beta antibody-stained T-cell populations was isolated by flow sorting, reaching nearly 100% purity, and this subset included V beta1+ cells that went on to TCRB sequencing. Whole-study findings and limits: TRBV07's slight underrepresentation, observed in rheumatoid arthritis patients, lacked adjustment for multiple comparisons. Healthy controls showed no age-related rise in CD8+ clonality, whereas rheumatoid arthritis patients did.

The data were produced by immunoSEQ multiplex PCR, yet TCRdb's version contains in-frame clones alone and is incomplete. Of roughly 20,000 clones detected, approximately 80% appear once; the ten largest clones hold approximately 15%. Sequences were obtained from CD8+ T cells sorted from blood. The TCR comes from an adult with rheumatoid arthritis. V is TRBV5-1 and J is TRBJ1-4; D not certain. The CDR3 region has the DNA TGCGCCAGCAGCCTTACCGGTGTGGGGGAAAAACTGTTTTTT. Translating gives CASSLTGVGEKLFF.